A single sample is the source of the 20 T cell receptor beta chains below, sequenced in a study of blood T cell repertoires in COVID-19. Assay used: immunoSEQ multiplex PCR; TCRdb lists only in-frame clones, some missing. The profile shows about 150,000 clones, around 83% of them singletons. The specimen sequenced was peripheral blood. These receptors were collected from a woman aged 65 to 85 who had recovered from COVID-19.

The count of this clone is one. The chain carries TRBV3-1 (or the pseudogene TRBV3-2) and TRBJ2-7; possible D gene TRBD1, 5 bases. V gave up 1 base and J gave up 6 bases, with 19 bases separating them. Germline V gives CDR1 LGHDT, CDR2 YNNKEL (reference sequence). This CDR3 spans 16 amino acids. DNA of the CDR3: TGTGCCAGCAGCCAAGCCCCGAGCCCAGGGCGTGTCGAGCAGTACTTC. The encoded protein is CASSQAPSPGRVEQYF.

V and J are TRBV15 and TRBJ1-3; the D is unclear. Trimming took off 0 bases at V and 2 bases at J, with 11 bases between the two ends. Per the germline V gene, CDR1 is LNHNV and CDR2 is YYDKDF (reference sequence). The CDR3 is 16 residues long. Written as DNA, the CDR3 is TGTGCCACCAGCAGAGAGCGGTTTCCCCCTGGAAACACCATATATTTT. Translating it yields CATSRERFPPGNTIYF.

V and J are TRBV15 and TRBJ2-1, with D tentatively TRBD2 (7 bases). The CDR3 extends over 15 amino acids. V was shortened by 2 bases and J by 6 bases, with 14 bases between the two germline ends. In germline, CDR1 is LNHNV, CDR2 YYDKDF (reference sequence). CDR3 residues: CATSRRGGAINEQFF. In DNA form, the CDR3 reads TGTGCCACCAGCAGAAGGGGGGGGGCCATCAATGAGCAGTTCTTC.

The gene calls are TRBV29-1 and TRBJ1-2; D not certain. V lost 7 bases to trimming and J lost 8 bases, with 17 bases between them. Germline CDR1 and CDR2: SQVTM and ANQGSEA. The CDR3 covers 12 residues. The CDR3 nucleotides read TGCAGCGCCAGTGGCCCCACGGGGGGCTACACCTTC. As protein: CSASGPTGGYTF. Supplemented by reference TRBV29-1 and TRBJ1-2, the full variable domain reads SAVISQKPSRDICQRGTSLTIQCQVDSQVTMMFWYRQQPGQSLTLIATANQGSEATYESGFVIDKFPISRPNLTFSTLTVSNMSPEDSSIYLCSASGPTGGYTFGSGTRLTVV.

The chain recombines TRBV30 with TRBJ2-7, with D unclear. Germline V gene lookup returns CDR1 GTSNPN and CDR2 SVGIG (reference sequence). Trimming took 5 bases from V and 3 from J, leaving 11 bases between them. The CDR3 spans 12 residues. The CDR3 is CAWARPGYEQYF. The CDR3 DNA sequence: TGTGCCTGGGCCAGACCGGGCTACGAGCAGTACTTC. The entire variable domain, with the rest obtained from reference TRBV30 and TRBJ2-7, is as follows: SQTIHQWPATLVQPVGSPLSLECTVEGTSNPNLYWYRQAAGRGLQLLFYSVGIGQISSEVPQNLSASRPQDRQFILSSKKLLLSDSGFYLCAWARPGYEQYFGPGTRLTVT.

The chain employs TRBV4-3 and TRBJ2-1, with 10 bases fitting TRBD2. This CDR3 is 20 amino acids long. With V trimmed by 1 base and J by 4 bases, 16 bases remained unmatched. Germline lookup yields CDR1 LGHNA and CDR2 YSLEER. The chain's CDR3 is CASSQGIGPSGSGGYNEQFF. DNA for the CDR3: TGCGCCAGCAGCCAAGGGATTGGGCCTAGCGGGAGTGGTGGGTACAATGAGCAGTTCTTC.

J is TRBJ2-7 and V is TRBV7-9; 9 bases are shared with TRBD1. The CDR3 contains 15 residues. Unmatched junction bases numbered 4, after V lost 3 bases and J lost 1 base. Germline V gene data show CDR1 as SEHNR and CDR2 as FQNEAQ (reference sequence). DNA for the CDR3: TGTGCCAGCAGCTTTCCCGGACAGGGGTCCTACGAGCAGTACTTC. This translates into CASSFPGQGSYEQYF.

CDR3 loop: CASSIWGAGANVLTF. In nucleotides, the CDR3 is TGTGCCAGTAGTATATGGGGGGCTGGGGCCAACGTCCTGACTTTC. This sequence joins TRBV19 and TRBJ2-6; the D gene is possibly TRBD2 (6 bases). This CDR3 has 15 residues. Trimming left V 2 bases short and J 2 bases short, with 7 bases between. The germline V gene has CDR1 LNHDA and CDR2 SQIVND (reference sequence).

The rearrangement links TRBV5-6 to TRBJ2-7; D perhaps matches TRBD2 (6 bases). Trimming took off 3 bases at V and 3 bases at J, with 13 bases between the two ends. The CDR3 spans 14 residues. Germline assignment: CDR1 SGHDT and CDR2 YYEEEE. CDR3 DNA: TGTGCCAGCAGCTCCCTGGGGGGAGGCTACGAGCAGTACTTC. Protein product: CASSSLGGGYEQYF.

The genes are TRBV30 and TRBJ1-2; D not resolved. The CDR3 has 11 residues. Trimming took 0 bases from V and 3 from J, leaving 2 bases between them. Germline-derived CDR1 and CDR2 are GTSNPN and SVGIG (reference sequence). In DNA, the CDR3 is TGTGCCTGGAGTGTCGACTATGGCTACACCTTC. Amino acids: CAWSVDYGYTF. Filled out from reference TRBV30 and TRBJ1-2, the complete variable domain reads SQTIHQWPATLVQPVGSPLSLECTVEGTSNPNLYWYRQAAGRGLQLLFYSVGIGQISSEVPQNLSASRPQDRQFILSSKKLLLSDSGFYLCAWSVDYGYTFGSGTRLTVV.

This clone was picked up a small number of times. The rearrangement uses TRBV5-6 and TRBJ2-3, with a possible D match to TRBD2 (5 bases). The CDR3 sequence is 14 residues long. The germline V and J ends were trimmed by 0 bases and 6 bases, with 11 bases remaining between them. The germline CDR1 and CDR2 sequences are SGHDT and YYEEEE. The CDR3 is CASSLGVARDTQYF. CDR3 DNA: TGTGCCAGCAGCTTGGGGGTAGCGCGGGATACGCAGTATTTT.

The CDR3 DNA is TGTGCCAGCCGCAGGGGAAACTATGGCTACACCTTC. Residues: CASRRGNYGYTF. The chain joins TRBV28 to TRBJ1-2; D may be TRBD1 (6 bases). CDR3 length: 12 residues. CDR1 is MDHEN, CDR2 SYDVKM, per germline. V dropped 8 bases and J dropped 2 bases, with 9 bases sitting between them.

The chain links TRBV7-9 to TRBJ2-3; D perhaps matches TRBD2 (6 bases). CDR1 is SEHNR, CDR2 FQNEAQ, per germline (reference sequence). The V gene lost 0 bases and the J gene lost 6 bases, with 16 bases spanning the gap. This CDR3 comprises 16 residues. CDR3 in DNA: TGTGCCAGCAGCTTAGCCCCGCGGGAAGACTTGGATACGCAGTATTTT. Translated: CASSLAPREDLDTQYF.

A single count supports this clone. The genes are TRBV27 and TRBJ2-3; TRBD2 agrees at 9 bases. Trimming took 6 bases from V and 4 from J; bases not matched to a gene: 8. The CDR3 is made up of 15 amino acids. Germline V gives CDR1 MNHEY, CDR2 SMNVEV (reference sequence). In DNA, the CDR3 is TGTGCCAGCAGCCGAGTACGGACTAGCGCAGATACGCAGTATTTT. As protein: CASSRVRTSADTQYF.

This clone has a single count. The rearrangement links TRBV2 to TRBJ2-4; D uncertain. CDR3 length: 12 residues. Germline CDR1 and CDR2: SNHLY and FYNNEI. V was shortened by 6 bases and J by 2 bases, with 5 bases between the two germline ends. The DNA of the CDR3 is TGTGCCAGCAGCTACTCCAAAAACATTCAGTACTTC. As protein: CASSYSKNIQYF.

This clone was detected once. V usage is TRBV14 and J usage is TRBJ2-5, with 7 positions matching TRBD2. V shed 6 bases and J 2 bases; nucleotides not matched to a gene: 9. The germline V gene has CDR1 SGHDN and CDR2 FVKESK. This CDR3 spans 15 amino acids. The CDR3 loop is CASRKMGRGQETQYF. In nucleotides, the CDR3 is TGTGCCAGCAGAAAGATGGGGAGGGGACAAGAGACCCAGTACTTC. Together with reference TRBV14 and TRBJ2-5, the CDR3 gives the full variable domain: EAGVTQFPSHSVIEKGQTVTLRCDPISGHDNLYWYRRVMGKEIKFLLHFVKESKQDESGMPNNRFLAERTGGTYSTLKVQPAELEDSGVYFCASRKMGRGQETQYFGPGTRLLVL.

The chain recombines TRBV3-1 (or the pseudogene TRBV3-2) with TRBJ1-5; 7 bases align to TRBD1. V was clipped by 4 bases and J by 2 bases; unmatched bases: 2. The CDR3 covers 14 residues. CDR1 is LGHDT, CDR2 YNNKEL, per germline (reference sequence). The CDR3 bases are TGTGCCAGCAGCCGAACAGGGGGCAATCAGCCCCAGCATTTT. Protein: CASSRTGGNQPQHF.

The chain recombines TRBV5-4 with TRBJ1-1; no clear D gene. Germline CDR1 and CDR2: SGHNT and YYREEE (reference sequence). The CDR3 contains 16 residues. V was trimmed by 0 bases and J by 0 bases, leaving 12 bases between them. The CDR3 DNA reads as TGTGCCAGCAGCTTGGGGGGTCCGGGGTTGAACACTGAAGCTTTCTTT. It yields the protein CASSLGGPGLNTEAFF.

The chain joins TRBV28 to TRBJ2-5; 7 bases are shared with TRBD2. Per germline, CDR1 MDHEN and CDR2 SYDVKM. V shed 1 base and J 4 bases; nucleotides not matched to a gene: 6. The CDR3 sequence is 15 residues long. CDR3 sequence (DNA): TGTGCCAGCAGTTTATTGGGGAGGGGTCCAGAGACCCAGTACTTC. It encodes CASSLLGRGPETQYF.

A few counts support this clone. CDR3 bases: TGTGCCTGGAACCTCCGGCGACAGGATTCCTATGGCTACACCTTC. Protein sequence: CAWNLRRQDSYGYTF. The chain combines TRBV30 with TRBJ1-2; the D gene is possibly TRBD1 (6 bases). The CDR3 spans 15 residues. The germline V gene encodes CDR1 GTSNPN and CDR2 SVGIG (reference sequence). Trimming stripped 4 bases from V and 4 bases from J, with 19 bases between.